In its sample, the clone carrying this TCR beta chain was seen a few times. This could be a read error, since a much larger clone is one nucleotide away. The data were obtained in a study of regulatory T cells in long-lasting Graves disease. The CDR3 length is 14 residues. From germline, CDR1 is MDHEN and CDR2 SYDVKM. Time point noted: persistent/refractory GD, antithyroid drugs over 5 years with positive TRAb. PBMCs were the source of the RNA used for TCR sequencing. Investigators prepared the TCR beta libraries by applying iRepertoire HTBI primers and Arm-PCR of CDR3 regions. TCRdb recomputed calls from the multiplex PCR reads with MiXCR, one row per CDR3 protein. The sample includes about 430,000 distinct CDR3 sequences, about 21% of them seen just once.

The chain carries TRBV28 and TRBJ1-4; 7 bases fit TRBD1. Sequences were derived from peripheral blood mononuclear cells (PBMCs), sampled when the disease was refractory, from a patient treated with antithyroid drugs. The receptor's source is a female donor with Graves disease. The CDR3 loop is CASSPRDSNGKLFF. The CDR3 DNA sequence: TGTGCCAGCAGTCCGCGGGACAGTAATGGAAAACTGTTTTTT.